This T cell receptor (beta chain) was observed in a study of cytomegalovirus exposure and HLA in healthy donors (dated 2017 in TCRdb). For the wider study: In an earlier analysis of approximately 500 of the donors, around 300 Gb of sequence data and 117 million unique TCR beta sequences from 180 million or so T cells were reported. An early release that covered approximately 600 HLA-typed donors contained about 300 gigabases of sequencing data and 75 million to 100 million unique TCR sequences. Of the approximately 400 genotyped donors, 81% were placed in the genetic ancestry cluster associated with self-reported Caucasian donors. The study was designed to test whether signatures of past pathogen exposure could be identified by cataloging public T cell receptors. The study profiled the T cell repertoires of hundreds of subjects by immunosequencing and related them to cytomegalovirus serostatus. A separate validation cohort of approximately 130 different subjects was used in addition to the approximately 700-subject first cohort. To predict cytomegalovirus infection status, the study combined high-throughput TCR immunosequencing, statistical association of individual TCRs with disease status, and machine learning. In a later analysis, previously published TCR beta repertoires from 666 donors were re-analyzed and high-resolution HLA genotyping was added so that TCR occurrence patterns could be studied. The later analysis used no new phenotypic data to find candidate immune exposures, relying instead on TCR beta sequences and their occurrence across donors. In an earlier analysis of a few hundred of the donors, high-throughput TCR beta sequencing was used to judge whether each TCR beta V gene segment behaved as functional or pseudogenic. Donor age, sex, ethnicity and CMV serostatus were collected together with the repertoire data. In a later genetic analysis, genome-wide SNP genotypes for about 55% of the 666 donors were used, and that subset was treated as a discovery cohort. Every repertoire in the discovery cohort had been generated on one and the same sequencing platform. HLA typing included class I and class II loci at four-digit resolution. Typing coverage varied by locus: roughly 629-640 donors for A, B, C, DRB1 and DQB1; more than 500 for DQA1; over 600 for DPA1; 400 to 480 for DPB1. Because of strong linkage in the cohort, four or five DR-DQ haplotypes were treated as single units for association and clustering. On average, around 240,000 unique TCR beta nucleotide sequences were sequenced per donor among a few hundred genotyped donors of the cohort, with around 19% of those sequences being non-productive.

Trimming leaves V shorter by 1 base and J shorter by 6 bases, with the junction holding 5 bases beyond the gene matches. Sequences GTSNPN (CDR1) and SVGIG (CDR2) are obtained from the germline V gene (reference sequence). Including cysteine and phenylalanine, the CDR3 has 13 amino acids. The DNA shown is the 39-base CDR3, in frame from base 1. With respect to this clone: Its binding antigen is unknown.

Library creation used the immunoSEQ multiplex PCR assay. The multiplex PCR relied on a mix of 60 forward primers for TCR Vbeta segments and 13 reverse primers for TCR Jbeta segments. Amplification of the CDR3 region of rearranged TCR beta genes was performed with a multiplex PCR assay on genomic DNA. On the Illumina HiSeq System, the amplified TCR beta libraries were sequenced as 87-base-pair reads. Regarding the original processing steps: Across the 670 or so repertoires, a later analysis counted roughly 77 million unique TCR beta chains, roughly 11 million of which were shared by at least two donors. Raw reads were error-corrected and collapsed into unique sequences by a nearest-neighbor algorithm in which closely related sequences were merged to remove PCR and sequencing errors. CDR3 sequences were aligned to IMGT reference sequences to assign V, D and J gene segments. For a sequence to be retained, a match of at least six nucleotides was required to both a V gene segment and a J gene segment. A rearrangement counted as productive if the CDR3 had no stop codons and remained in frame with V and J, and every other rearrangement counted as non-productive. Following IMGT convention, CDR3 was defined as the stretch from the second conserved V-encoded cysteine up to the conserved J-encoded phenylalanine. In an earlier analysis of around 640 of the donors, sequences lacking an unambiguous match to a single V gene segment were excluded. An earlier analysis of around 600 of the donors classified V segments as functional when productive rearrangements were above 56.7% and as segregating when the standard deviation between donors was above 5%. A statistical classification framework was built for diagnosing cytomegalovirus status from the catalog of TCR beta chain sequences. In a later analysis, V and J genes were assigned by comparing TCR nucleotide sequences against IMGT/GENE-DB human TR gene sequences. The TCRdist pipeline was used in a later analysis to assign CDR3 sequences and most-parsimonious VDJ recombination scenarios. In a later analysis, each TCR beta chain was defined by its CDR3 amino acid sequence together with its V-gene family, and reads lacking a unique V-gene family were excluded. To address suspected cross-contamination and a sequencing artifact, a later analysis removed a few hundred highly shared, low-generation-probability nucleotide sequences. In a later analysis, a clonal expansion index was calculated for each public chain from normalized within-repertoire ranks of inferred template counts. In a later analysis, generation probabilities were computed using a VDJ recombination model fitted to out-of-frame rearrangements, and the results were checked against IGoR. Hypergeometric tests were used in a later analysis to score TCR-TCR, TCR-HLA and TCR-CMV co-occurrence, with a repertoire-size bias correction applied to the TCR pairs. A later analysis estimated false discovery rates by permuting HLA or CMV assignments 20 times. A later analysis grouped co-occurring TCRs with DBSCAN, adding TCRdist sequence similarity when clustering within HLA-allele-positive subsets. Repertoires with fewer than 30,000 or more than 120,000 public chains, plus five repertoires with anomalous nucleotide sharing, were excluded from co-occurrence clustering. TCRdb took this table from immuneACCESS and kept in-frame rearrangements with V and J called. Such tables lack part of the clones; where checked against another copy, unresolved V genes explain under half of the gap, and the rest is unexplained. D and trimming were read from the DNA, whereas the V and J calls and clone size are those reported in that table. The table for this sample records 200,000 or so clones. 0.65% to 0.75% of the sample belongs to the ten largest clones.

The cohort consisted of some 670 healthy bone marrow donors. At the time of sampling, every cohort member was nominally healthy, though immune exposures that went unrecorded were likely present. The donor was CMV seronegative and belonged to the group of over 300 seronegative cohort members. A peripheral blood sample was provided by each donor, and peripheral blood mononuclear cells were used for TCR beta sequencing. The Qiagen DNeasy Blood Extraction Kit was used to extract genomic DNA from the blood cell samples. The investigation overall reported the following: Linkage disequilibrium might explain the correlated functional status among segregating V segments, but an unknown experimental factor could not be excluded. In a later analysis, HLA-associated TCR beta chains were found to be more clonally expanded and to have lower generation probabilities than equally common non-associated chains. Most TCR sequences were seen in very few donors, while some public TCRs were found in many individuals. A later analysis found that TCR association rates varied across HLA loci, with DRB1 alleles showing the most associated TCRs and HLA-C alleles the fewest. Compared with the approximately 670-donor mean, donors in an Asian-associated ancestry cluster had fewer N-insertions in productive TCRs, according to a later genetic analysis. Only TCR beta chains were sequenced in this cohort, and the absence of alpha or paired-chain data limited detectable features. The earlier analysis of approximately 540 of the donors excluded fewer than 20 rarely observed V segments, including chromosome 9 orphons, because counts were too low. An earlier analysis of some 560 of the donors showed that most TCR beta V segments appeared in productive rearrangements either about 90% or about 30% of the time, which broadly matched IMGT annotations. A cluster of highly shared sequence variants was judged likely to represent a technical artifact of the sequencing pipeline. In a later analysis, 16,951 TCR beta sequences were associated with specific HLA alleles at a false discovery rate of 0.05. The classifier was reported to diagnose cytomegalovirus status with high specificity and sensitivity in both the original cohort and the validation cohort. In a later genetic analysis, a missense DCLRE1C variant was associated with V-gene and J-gene trimming of TCR beta chains, and the association was replicated in an independent cohort. When HLA alleles, especially DR and DQ, strongly co-occurred, attributing TCR associations to individual alleles was difficult. The only immune exposure information available for the cohort was CMV serostatus. The 87-base-pair reads could not distinguish some IMGT-functional V segments, including TRBV6-2 and TRBV6-3, so those segments were excluded. Most CMV-associated TCR beta chains appeared to be HLA-restricted in a later analysis, and the HLA associations seemed to be driven largely by CMV exposure. Because HLA typing was missing for some donors at each locus, association tests included only the typed subset. Three of the identified cytomegalovirus-associated TCR beta chains were confirmed in vitro to be specific for cytomegalovirus antigens. The authors suggested that the approach could potentially be extended to other disease states and immunological phenotypes. In a later analysis, several top co-occurrence clusters were reported to appear linked to parvovirus B19, influenza, CMV and Epstein-Barr virus. A further reported finding was that TCR beta sequences accurately predicted the HLA-A and HLA-B alleles for most subjects in the first cohort. The study listed 164 TCR beta chains as associated with cytomegalovirus. Roughly uniform sequencing depth across donors was assumed in presence/absence analyses, although this assumption may not hold.

Rearrangement joined TRBV30 to TRBJ1-2; 7 central bases correspond to TRBD1. The sequenced sample was PBMCs. This receptor was identified in a boy aged 5-17 years in good health and CMV-seronegative. CDR3 protein: CAWSANRGHGYTF. The bases are TGTGCCTGGAGTGCGAACAGGGGCCATGGCTACACCTTC. The full variable domain, completed from the reference TRBV30 and TRBJ1-2 proteins outside the CDR3, reads SQTIHQWPATLVQPVGSPLSLECTVEGTSNPNLYWYRQAAGRGLQLLFYSVGIGQISSEVPQNLSASRPQDRQFILSSKKLLLSDSGFYLCAWSANRGHGYTFGSGTRLTVV.